This T cell receptor (beta chain) is drawn from a study of T cells in Graves' hyperthyroidism and ophthalmopathy (dated by TCRdb to 2018 to 2020). About the study as a whole: To identify distinguishing TCR V-J signatures, a discovery cohort of 100 or so patients was used, comprising 40 to 45 with Graves' ophthalmopathy and around 60 with stable Graves' hyperthyroidism. The 75 to 100 discovery patients were divided at random into training and test sets in a 7:3 ratio. Once sampling was done, hyperthyroidism patients were given methimazole at a starting dose of 30 mg daily, whereas ophthalmopathy patients were given high-dose intravenous methylprednisolone. According to the paper, TCR Vbeta CDR3 sequencing was carried out on over 130 peripheral blood samples, which came from fewer than 50 ophthalmopathy, around 74 hyperthyroidism and approximately 17 progressor patients. Whether ophthalmopathy could be predicted prospectively was tested in an independent validation cohort made up of some 20 hyperthyroidism patients plus 17 patients who later progressed to ophthalmopathy. The study also compared thyroid tissue and blood T-cell repertoires from about six Graves' hyperthyroidism patients.

The CDR3, from cysteine to phenylalanine, totals 17 residues. Only CDR3 DNA remains: 51 bases, in frame from the first base. The germline V gene (reference sequence) yields SEHNR for CDR1 and FQNEAQ for CDR2. Notes on this clonotype: Which antigen it targets is not known. The junction does not match germline at one end; this may be a read error.

Stable Graves' hyperthyroidism was defined as the absence of progression to ophthalmopathy over 18 months of follow-up. Hyperthyroidism patients were newly diagnosed, had a disease duration of under 2 months, and were aged 18 to 65 years. The study excluded patients with uncontrolled infections, other autoimmune diseases, pregnancy or lactation. Diagnoses relied on clinical symptoms, serum thyroxine and TRAb, thyroid ultrasound and orbital computed tomography. Trizol reagent was used to extract total RNA, and RNA quality was then checked on an Agilent 2100 Bioanalyzer. Amplification of TCR beta CDR3 regions was carried out from RNA transcripts. The first round of RT-PCR for the TCR CDR3 was performed with the HTBI primer set and the Qiagen OneStep RT-PCR kit. Libraries were constructed in a second round of multiplex PCR, after which size selection and purification were performed. Libraries were sequenced paired-end with 100 bp reads on an Illumina HiSeq2000. The study's processing was this. SOAPnuke was used to process the raw data, throwing out any read that contained adapters or uncalled bases, had a mean Phred below 15, or lacked an exact constant-primer or identifier match. High-quality paired reads were merged using COPE v1.2.5, and each unique nucleotide sequence was defined as a clonotype. MiTCR v1.1 was used to align clonotypes to the IMGT TRBV, TRBD and TRBJ reference segments. Analysis was restricted to V-J combinations with a frequency above 0.0001, which covered roughly 99% of repertoires. The TCS score was defined as F50 (clonal expansion) divided by E x V (chaos), with BLOSUM62-based TCRdist calculated between CDR3 peptides within each V-J. Welch's t-statistics and random forest reduced several hundred V-J features to 10 to 15, which were used in a naive Bayes classifier (R e1071). TCRdb trimmed public reads at Q25 via fastp, called clones via MiXCR and kept in-frame beta chains. Here each entry gathers all rows of one CDR3 protein and keeps the most common genes and DNA. TCRdb's processing, not the authors' own work, is the source of the V and J calls. This sample holds approximately 590,000 distinct CDR3 sequences; 35% to 55% were observed only once. The ten largest clones add up to 8.2% of the sample.

Study-wide findings and limitations: Ophthalmopathy was separated from stable hyperthyroidism by a 13 V-J signature model, with 87.88% sensitivity and approximately 84% specificity obtained in cross-validation and 80%/75% obtained in testing. Most expanded thyroid clonotypes (frequency above 0.001) were also found in blood, which suggests that blood repertoires may mirror thyroid immune responses. During validation, the model predicted progression to ophthalmopathy a median of about 6.3 months ahead of onset, with more than 55% sensitivity and 72% to 85% specificity. Sample size was not statistically predetermined, and investigators were not blinded to group allocation.

This receptor was taken from a woman under 30 with Graves' hyperthyroidism. Donor details come from another sample of the same person, matched by shared clones. Sequencing was done on a sample of peripheral blood or thyroid tissue (not recorded which). The chain employs TRBV7-9 and TRBJ2-7, with TRBD2 identical over 13 junction bases. The nucleotide sequence reads TGCGCCAGCAGCCATCATTTGGGACTAGCGGGACGCTACGAGCAGTACTTC. It translates as CASSHHLGLAGRYEQYF.